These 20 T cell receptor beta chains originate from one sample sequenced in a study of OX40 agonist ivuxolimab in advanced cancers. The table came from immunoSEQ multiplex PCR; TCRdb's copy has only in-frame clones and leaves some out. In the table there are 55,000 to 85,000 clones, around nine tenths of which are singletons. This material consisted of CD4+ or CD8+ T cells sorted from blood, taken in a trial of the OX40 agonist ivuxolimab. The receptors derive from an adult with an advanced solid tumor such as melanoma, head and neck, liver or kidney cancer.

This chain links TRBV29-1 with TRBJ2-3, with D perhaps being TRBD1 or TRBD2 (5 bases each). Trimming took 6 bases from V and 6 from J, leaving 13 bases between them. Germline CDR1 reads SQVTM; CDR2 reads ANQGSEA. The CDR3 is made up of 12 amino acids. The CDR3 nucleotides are TGCAGCGTCGCGATGGGGGTGGATACGCAGTATTTT. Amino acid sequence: CSVAMGVDTQYF.

CDR3 in DNA: TGCGCCAGCAGAGGGGTGGTAGGCTCCTACGAGCAGTACTTC. Its translation is CASRGVVGSYEQYF. V gene TRBV10-2 combines with J gene TRBJ2-7, with a weak D call TRBD1 (5 bases). V was trimmed by 6 bases and J by 0 bases, leaving 12 bases between them. The CDR3 runs 14 residues. Germline V gene data show CDR1 as WSHSY and CDR2 as SAAADI.

CDR3 residues: CASSTDRGAFF. CDR3 nucleotide sequence: TGTGCCAGTAGTACGGACAGGGGGGCTTTCTTT. The chain recombines TRBV19 with TRBJ1-1, with 10 bases matching TRBD1. Germline lookup yields CDR1 LNHDA and CDR2 SQIVND (reference sequence). The CDR3 totals 11 residues. With 4 bases clipped from V and 11 bases from J, the junction kept 1 base outside the gene matches.

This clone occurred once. The DNA of the CDR3 is TGCGCCAGCAGCTTTTCTGTAGCGGGAGGACGGGGTGAGCAGTTCTTC. It codes for CASSFSVAGGRGEQFF. The rearrangement links TRBV5-1 to TRBJ2-1, with 10 bases matching TRBD2. CDR3 length: 16 amino acids. The germline gives CDR1 SGHRS, CDR2 YFSETQ. V lost 2 bases, J lost 9 bases, and 11 bases stayed unmatched.

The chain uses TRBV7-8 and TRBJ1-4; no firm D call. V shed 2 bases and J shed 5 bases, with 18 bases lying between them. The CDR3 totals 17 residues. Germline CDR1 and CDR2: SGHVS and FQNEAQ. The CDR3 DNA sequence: TGTGCCAGCAGCTTAAACGAGTGGCGGGGTCAAAATGAAAAACTGTTTTTT. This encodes CASSLNEWRGQNEKLFF. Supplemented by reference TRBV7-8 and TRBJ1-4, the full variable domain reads GAGVSQSPRYKVAKRGQDVALRCDPISGHVSLFWYQQALGQGPEFLTYFQNEAQLDKSGLPSDRFFAERPEGSVSTLKIQRTQQEDSAVYLCASSLNEWRGQNEKLFFGSGTQLSVL.

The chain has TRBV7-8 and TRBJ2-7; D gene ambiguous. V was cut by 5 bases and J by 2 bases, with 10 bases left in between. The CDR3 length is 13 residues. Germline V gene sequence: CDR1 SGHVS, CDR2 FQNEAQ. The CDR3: CASSGSVAYEQYF. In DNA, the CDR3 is TGTGCCAGCAGCGGAAGCGTGGCCTACGAGCAGTACTTC. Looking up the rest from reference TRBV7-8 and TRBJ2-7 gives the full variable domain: GAGVSQSPRYKVAKRGQDVALRCDPISGHVSLFWYQQALGQGPEFLTYFQNEAQLDKSGLPSDRFFAERPEGSVSTLKIQRTQQEDSAVYLCASSGSVAYEQYFGPGTRLTVT.

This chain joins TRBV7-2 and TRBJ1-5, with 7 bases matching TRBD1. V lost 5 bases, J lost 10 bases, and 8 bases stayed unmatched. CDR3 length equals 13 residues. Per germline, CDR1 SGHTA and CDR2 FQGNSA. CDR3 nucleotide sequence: TGTGCCAGCAGCCAAAACCAGGGGGAACCCCAGCATTTT. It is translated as CASSQNQGEPQHF.

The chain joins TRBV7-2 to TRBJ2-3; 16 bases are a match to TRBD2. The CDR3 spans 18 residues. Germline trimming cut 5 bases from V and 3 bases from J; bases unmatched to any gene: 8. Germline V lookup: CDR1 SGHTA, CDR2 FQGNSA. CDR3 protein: CASSRGTSGRGWTDTQYF. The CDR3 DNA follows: TGTGCCAGCAGCCGTGGGACTAGCGGGAGGGGATGGACAGATACGCAGTATTTT.

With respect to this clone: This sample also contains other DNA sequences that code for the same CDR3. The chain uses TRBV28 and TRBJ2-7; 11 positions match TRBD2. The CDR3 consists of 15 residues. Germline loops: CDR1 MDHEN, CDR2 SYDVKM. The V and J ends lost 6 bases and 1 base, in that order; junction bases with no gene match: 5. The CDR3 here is CASSLGTSGSYEQYF. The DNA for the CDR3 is TGTGCCAGCAGCTTAGGGACTAGCGGATCCTACGAGCAGTACTTC. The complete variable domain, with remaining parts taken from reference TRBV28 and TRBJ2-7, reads DVKVTQSSRYLVKRTGEKVFLECVQDMDHENMFWYRQDPGLGLRLIYFSYDVKMKEKGDIPEGYSVSREKKERFSLILESASTNQTSMYLCASSLGTSGSYEQYFGPGTRLTVT.

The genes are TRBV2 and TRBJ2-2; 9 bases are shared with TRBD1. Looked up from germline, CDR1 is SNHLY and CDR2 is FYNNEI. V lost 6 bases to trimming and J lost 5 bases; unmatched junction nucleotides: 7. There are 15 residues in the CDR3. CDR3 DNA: TGTGCCAGCAGCCGGGACAGGGTGTATACCGGGGAGCTGTTTTTT. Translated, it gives CASSRDRVYTGELFF.

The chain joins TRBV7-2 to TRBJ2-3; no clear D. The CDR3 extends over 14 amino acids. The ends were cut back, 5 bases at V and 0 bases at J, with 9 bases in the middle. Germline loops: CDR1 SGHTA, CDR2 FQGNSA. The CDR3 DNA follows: TGTGCCAGCAGCCCCCAACACAGCACAGATACGCAGTATTTT. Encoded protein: CASSPQHSTDTQYF. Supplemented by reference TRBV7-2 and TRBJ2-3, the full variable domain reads GAGVSQSPSNKVTEKGKDVELRCDPISGHTALYWYRQSLGQGLEFLIYFQGNSAPDKSGLPSDRFSAERTGGSVSTLTIQRTQQEDSAVYLCASSPQHSTDTQYFGPGTRLTVL.

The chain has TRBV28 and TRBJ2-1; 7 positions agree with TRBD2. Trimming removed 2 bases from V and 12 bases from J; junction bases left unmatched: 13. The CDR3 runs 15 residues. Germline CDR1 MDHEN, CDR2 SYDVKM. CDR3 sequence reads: CASSLPPGSGFVQFF. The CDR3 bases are TGTGCCAGCAGTTTACCCCCGGGTAGCGGGTTTGTGCAGTTCTTC.

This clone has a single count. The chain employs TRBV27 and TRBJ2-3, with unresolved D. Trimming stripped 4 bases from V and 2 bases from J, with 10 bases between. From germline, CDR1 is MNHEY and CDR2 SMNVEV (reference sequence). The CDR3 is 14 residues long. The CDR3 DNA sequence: TGTGCCAGCAGTTCAAGTTGGTCCACAGATACGCAGTATTTT. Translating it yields CASSSSWSTDTQYF.

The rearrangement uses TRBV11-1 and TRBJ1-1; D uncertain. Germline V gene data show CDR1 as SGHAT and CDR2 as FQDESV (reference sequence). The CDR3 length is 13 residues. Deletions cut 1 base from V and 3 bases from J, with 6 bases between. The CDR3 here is CASSLEGHTEAFF. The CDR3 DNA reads TGTGCCAGCAGCTTAGAGGGCCACACTGAAGCTTTCTTT.

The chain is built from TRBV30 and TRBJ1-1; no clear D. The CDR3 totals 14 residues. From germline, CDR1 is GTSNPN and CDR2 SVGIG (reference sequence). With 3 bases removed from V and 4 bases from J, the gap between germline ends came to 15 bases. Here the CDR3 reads CAWRTSTWGTEAFF. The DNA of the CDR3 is TGTGCCTGGAGGACGAGTACCTGGGGCACTGAAGCTTTCTTT.

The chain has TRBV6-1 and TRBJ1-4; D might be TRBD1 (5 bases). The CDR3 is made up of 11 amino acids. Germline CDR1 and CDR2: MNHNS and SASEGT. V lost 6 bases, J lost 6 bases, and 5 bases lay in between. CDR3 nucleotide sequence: TGTGCCAGCAGGACAGATGAAAAACTGTTTTTT. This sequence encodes CASRTDEKLFF.

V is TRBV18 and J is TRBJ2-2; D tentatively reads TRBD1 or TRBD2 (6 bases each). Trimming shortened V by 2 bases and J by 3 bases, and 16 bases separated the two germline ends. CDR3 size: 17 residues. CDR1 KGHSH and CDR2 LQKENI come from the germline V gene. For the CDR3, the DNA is TGTGCCAGCTCACCATCGGGGGCCAGTGCGGACACCGGGGAGCTGTTTTTT. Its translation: CASSPSGASADTGELFF. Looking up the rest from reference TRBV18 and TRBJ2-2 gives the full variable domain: NAGVMQNPRHLVRRRGQEARLRCSPMKGHSHVYWYRQLPEEGLKFMVYLQKENIIDESGMPKERFSAEFPKEGPSILRIQQVVRGDSAAYFCASSPSGASADTGELFFGEGSRLTVL.

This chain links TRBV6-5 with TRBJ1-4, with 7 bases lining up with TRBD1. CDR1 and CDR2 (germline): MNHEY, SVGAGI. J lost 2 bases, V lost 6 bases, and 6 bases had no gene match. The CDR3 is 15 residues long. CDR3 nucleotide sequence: TGTGCCAGCAGACCCAGGGGGGCGACTAATGAAAAACTGTTTTTT. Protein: CASRPRGATNEKLFF.

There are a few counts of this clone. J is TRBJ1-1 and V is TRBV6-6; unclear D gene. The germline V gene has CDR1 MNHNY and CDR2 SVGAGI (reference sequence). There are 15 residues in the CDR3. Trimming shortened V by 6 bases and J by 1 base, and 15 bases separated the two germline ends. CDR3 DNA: TGTGCCAGCAGCCACGAGGCGGCGGGGAACACTGAAGCTTTCTTT. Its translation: CASSHEAAGNTEAFF.

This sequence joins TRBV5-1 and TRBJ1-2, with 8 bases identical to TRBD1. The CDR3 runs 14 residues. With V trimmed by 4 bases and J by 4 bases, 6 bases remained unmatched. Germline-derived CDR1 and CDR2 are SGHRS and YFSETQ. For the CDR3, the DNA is TGCGCCAGCAGCCCGGACAGGGCGGTCTATGGCTACACCTTC. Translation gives CASSPDRAVYGYTF.